This record concerns one TCR beta chain sequence. The repertoire was sequenced with immunoSEQ multiplex PCR; TCRdb's copy has only in-frame clones and lacks some. The sample lists millions of clones; about 95% were seen once. The sample originates from a study of shared clonotypes between healthy human individuals. Naive-designated CD8 cells lacked CD45RO, were positively enriched for CCR7, and omitted terminally differentiated effector memory CD45RA+ cells. The source material was naive CD8+ T cells sorted from blood. This clonotype was sampled from a man aged 18 to 30 in good health.

CDR3 in amino acids: CASSGWTSGDETQYF. The CDR3, as DNA: TGTGCCAGCAGTGGGTGGACTAGCGGGGATGAGACCCAGTACTTC. The chain uses TRBV28 and TRBJ2-5; TRBD2 agrees at 12 bases. Per germline, CDR1 MDHEN and CDR2 SYDVKM. The CDR3 loop spans 15 amino acids. The trim removed 5 bases at V and 5 bases at J, leaving 6 bases unmatched.